This T cell receptor (beta chain) was documented in a study of cytomegalovirus exposure and HLA in healthy donors. This clone was found once. What it recognizes is unknown. The validation cohort, a group of more than 95 subjects, included the donors and was separate from the approximately 650-subject first cohort. Study results and caveats: Cytomegalovirus association was assigned to about 150 TCR beta chains. Diagnosis of cytomegalovirus status made by the classifier reportedly showed high specificity and sensitivity.

Method: immunoSEQ multiplex PCR; TCRdb's copy keeps in-frame clones and lacks some. This sample has approximately 220,000 clones, with around 80% found just once. This TCR came from a woman younger than 45 in good health and CMV-seropositive. Sequenced: PBMCs.

The CDR3 bases are TGTGCCAGCAGTCCGCGGACTAGCGGGAGCTCCTACAATGAGCAGTTCTTC. Translation: CASSPRTSGSSYNEQFF. The chain has TRBV27 and TRBJ2-1; 13 bases align to TRBD2. CDR3 size: 17 residues. Per the germline V gene, CDR1 is MNHEY and CDR2 is SMNVEV (reference sequence). After removal of 5 bases from V and 0 bases from J, the junction contained 4 bases not matched to a gene.